The source of this T cell receptor (beta chain) is a study of blood T cell repertoires in COVID-19. Study-wide background: Material from acute and convalescent COVID-19 was sourced from the United States, Italy and Spain. The cDNA or gDNA used as material had been derived from T cells, B-cell-depleted T cells, or PBMCs.

The V gene's germline CDR1 is KGHSH and CDR2 LQKENI. This CDR3 comprises 15 residues. Germline trimming cut 6 bases from V and 4 bases from J; bases unmatched to any gene: 8. Methods used by the authors: Quantification of nucleated cells was approximated via reference gene primer amplification. Data came from immunoSEQ multiplex PCR; TCRdb stores just in-frame clones and leaves some out. The DNA gave D and trimming, while V, J and clone size come from that table. Of 70,000 or so clones listed, 79% were seen once; the top ten hold approximately 15%. This clonotype was obtained from a man between 60 and 70 years old with acute or convalescent COVID-19. The J gene is TRBJ1-5, the V gene TRBV18; 8 nucleotides align to TRBD1. What was sequenced was peripheral blood. CDR3 region: CASSNRDRGNQPQHF. In DNA, the CDR3 is TGTGCCAGCTCTAACCGCGACAGGGGTAATCAGCCCCAGCATTTT.